The clone carrying this T cell receptor beta chain was observed a few times. A sample-barcoded 5' primer and a J-beta primer mix were used in a second PCR of roughly 7 to 11 cycles. Any given sample supplied a minimum of 3 million CDR3-containing paired-end reads. TCRdb re-analysed the 5' RACE reads in MiXCR, keeping a single row per CDR3 protein. The repertoire holds more than 700,000 distinct CDR3 sequences, with about 53% as singletons. CDR3 length equals 15 residues. Looked up from germline, CDR1 is SGHTA and CDR2 is FQGNSA. Deletions cut 4 bases from V and 1 base from J, with 13 bases between. The data derive from a study of blood T cells in healthy people across ages.

The rearrangement links TRBV7-2 to TRBJ1-1; D might be TRBD1 (5 bases). The TCR sequence derives from an elderly man in good health. The sequencing sample was made of blood. The CDR3 region has the DNA TGTGCCAGCAGCTCCGGGGGACTGGGGAACACTGAAGCTTTCTTT. Translated: CASSSGGLGNTEAFF.